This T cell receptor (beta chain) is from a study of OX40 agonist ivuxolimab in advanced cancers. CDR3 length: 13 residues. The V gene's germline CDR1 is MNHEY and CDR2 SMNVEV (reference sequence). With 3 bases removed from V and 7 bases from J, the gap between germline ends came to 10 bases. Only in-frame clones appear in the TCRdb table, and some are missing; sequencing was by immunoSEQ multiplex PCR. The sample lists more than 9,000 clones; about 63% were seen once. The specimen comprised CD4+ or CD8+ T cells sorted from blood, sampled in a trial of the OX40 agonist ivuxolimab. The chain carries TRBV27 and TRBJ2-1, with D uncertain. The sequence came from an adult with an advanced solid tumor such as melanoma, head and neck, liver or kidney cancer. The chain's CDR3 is CASSFYWGNEQFF. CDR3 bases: TGTGCCAGCAGTTTCTACTGGGGAAATGAGCAGTTCTTC.